The 11 T cell receptor beta chains given below trace back to one sample, sequenced in a study of shared clonotypes between healthy human individuals. Measured with immunoSEQ multiplex PCR; TCRdb has only the in-frame clones, and not every one. This sample yields fewer than 3 million clones, of which about nine tenths are seen a single time; about 0.41% belongs to the top ten. The sequencing input was naive CD4+ T cells from PBMCs. Described subset: CD45RA+ positively selected. The source of these receptors is a man between 18 and 29 years old in good health. Some clones in this sample may be carry-over from other donors' samples.

J is TRBJ1-2 and V is TRBV5-1; tentatively, D is TRBD1 (6 bases). Germline CDR1 and CDR2: SGHRS and YFSETQ. The CDR3 is made up of 16 amino acids. V was trimmed by 4 bases and J by 0 bases, leaving 16 bases between them. CDR3 nucleotide sequence: TGCGCCAGCAGCCGCAACCGACAGGAGACTAACTATGGCTACACCTTC. Residues: CASSRNRQETNYGYTF.

The chain couples TRBV30 to TRBJ1-1; D unclear. V was shortened by 1 base and J by 0 bases, with 9 bases between the two germline ends. The CDR3 has 14 amino acids. CDR1 is GTSNPN, CDR2 SVGIG, per germline (reference sequence). The CDR3 nucleotides are TGTGCCTGGAGTGGACGGGTCCTGAACACTGAAGCTTTCTTT. It specifies CAWSGRVLNTEAFF.

The table lists this clone with a count of one. The rearrangement links TRBV10-1 to TRBJ2-5; maybe TRBD2 (6 bases). The germline CDR1 and CDR2 sequences are WNHNN and SYGVQD (reference sequence). This CDR3 has 14 amino acids. The germline V and J ends were trimmed by 6 bases and 4 bases, with 15 bases remaining between them. The CDR3, as DNA: TGCGCCAGCAGCGCGGGATGGATCGGAGAGACCCAGTACTTC. It encodes CASSAGWIGETQYF.

The V gene is TRBV30, the J gene TRBJ2-7, with 7 nucleotides matching TRBD1. The CDR3 covers 13 residues. J gave up 2 bases and V 3 bases, and 4 bases lay outside the gene matches. Germline V lookup: CDR1 GTSNPN, CDR2 SVGIG (reference sequence). The CDR3 DNA is TGTGCCTGGAGGGGACAGCCCCCCTACGAGCAGTACTTC. This sequence encodes CAWRGQPPYEQYF. Full variable domain (outside the CDR3, taken from reference TRBV30 and TRBJ2-7): SQTIHQWPATLVQPVGSPLSLECTVEGTSNPNLYWYRQAAGRGLQLLFYSVGIGQISSEVPQNLSASRPQDRQFILSSKKLLLSDSGFYLCAWRGQPPYEQYFGPGTRLTVT.

J is TRBJ2-1 and V is TRBV7-9, with 7 bases lining up with TRBD2. Germline-derived CDR1 and CDR2 are SEHNR and FQNEAQ (reference sequence). J was trimmed by 7 bases and V by 1 base; bases with no gene match: 10. This CDR3 is built from 16 residues. CDR3 region: CASSLETARGWNEQFF. The CDR3 DNA reads as TGTGCCAGCAGCTTAGAGACAGCGCGGGGGTGGAATGAGCAGTTCTTC. Filled out from reference TRBV7-9 and TRBJ2-1, the complete variable domain reads DTGVSQNPRHKITKRGQNVTFRCDPISEHNRLYWYRQTLGQGPEFLTYFQNEAQLEKSRLLSDRFSAERPKGSFSTLEIQRTEQGDSAMYLCASSLETARGWNEQFFGPGTRLTVL.

The gene calls are TRBV28 and TRBJ1-1; D uncertain. Germline assignment: CDR1 MDHEN and CDR2 SYDVKM. V lost 6 bases and J lost 4, with 9 bases in between. The CDR3 is 12 residues long. DNA for the CDR3: TGTGCCAGCAGCCTCGAAAGCACTGAAGCTTTCTTT. Encoded protein: CASSLESTEAFF.

The rearrangement uses TRBV5-4 and TRBJ2-2; 8 positions agree with TRBD2. This CDR3 region has 15 residues. J lost 4 bases, V lost 1 base, and 3 bases had no gene match. Germline lookup yields CDR1 SGHNT and CDR2 YYREEE (reference sequence). The CDR3 loop is CASSLLAGGTGELFF. As DNA, the CDR3 is TGTGCCAGCAGCTTGCTAGCGGGTGGCACCGGGGAGCTGTTTTTT.

The V gene is TRBV6-5, the J gene TRBJ2-3, with TRBD1 identical over 9 bases. Germline assignment: CDR1 MNHEY and CDR2 SVGAGI. CDR3 size: 15 residues. J lost 5 bases, V lost 7 bases, and 10 bases had no gene match. CDR3 amino acids: CASKRSWDREDTQYF. The CDR3 DNA reads TGTGCCAGCAAAAGGTCATGGGACAGGGAAGATACGCAGTATTTT.

Note on this clone: Because the CDR3 is missing its conserved closing phenylalanine or tryptophan, this is likely a read error. Because the CDR3's place on the DNA is in doubt, the DNA is left out and the CDR3 is given as listed by TCRdb. The chain is built from TRBV4-2 and TRBJ1-1; the D call of TRBD1 is as the table states it, not checked on the DNA. The CDR3 contains 8 residues when both ends are counted. Germline values: CDR1 LGHNA, CDR2 YNFKEQ. CDR3 in amino acids: CASSFSRL.

The chain combines TRBV27 with TRBJ2-7; D uncertain. There are 15 residues in the CDR3. In germline, CDR1 is MNHEY, CDR2 SMNVEV (reference sequence). Trimming stripped 6 bases from V and 2 bases from J, with 17 bases between. In DNA form, the CDR3 reads TGTGCCAGCAGGGGAAGCGAGCTTGGCGCCTACGAGCAGTACTTC. This gives the protein CASRGSELGAYEQYF.

The chain is built from TRBV6-6 and TRBJ1-1; perhaps TRBD1 as D (5 bases). Germline lookup yields CDR1 MNHNY and CDR2 SVGAGI (reference sequence). Trimming took 3 bases from V and 1 from J, leaving 9 bases between them. This CDR3 spans 14 amino acids. CDR3: CASSYDGGNTEAFF. As DNA, the CDR3 is TGTGCCAGCAGTTATGATGGGGGGAACACTGAAGCTTTCTTT.